This T cell receptor beta chain derives from a study of CD8+CD57+ T cells in acquired aplastic anemia. As for the study in general: Sorted CD4+ and CD8+ cells yielded DNA averaging approximately 3 ug. The study, taken as a whole, reports: Found in both controls and patients were around 30 CD8+ CDR3 sequences. Between the patient and control groups, CD8+ Simpson's diversity did not differ significantly.

As concerns this clonotype: Its antigen is currently unknown.

Researchers used genomic DNA as the template to profile TCR beta VDJ and CDR3. MiXCR, applied by TCRdb to the reads, yields one record per CDR3 protein. The sample has some 290,000 distinct CDR3 sequences; around three fifths are singletons. Trimming pared 11 bases from V and 9 bases from J, leaving 11 bases between. The CDR3 sequence is 10 residues long. Germline CDR1 reads SGHTA; CDR2 reads FQGNSA. Sequenced: sorted CD4+, CD8+, or CD8+CD57+ T cells (not recorded which) from PBMCs. The TCR sequence derives from a human donor with severe aplastic anemia or a healthy control (not recorded which). This chain joins TRBV7-2 and TRBJ1-3; tentatively, D is TRBD1 (5 bases). CDR3 sequence: CAGGGSTIYF. In DNA, the CDR3 is TGTGCCGGGGGGGGGAGCACCATATATTTT.